Presented here are 24 T cell receptor beta chains from one specimen sequenced in a study of shared clonotypes between healthy human individuals. Sequencing used immunoSEQ multiplex PCR; TCRdb keeps in-frame clones, though not all of them. This table holds nearly 1,000,000 clones, roughly 72% found once. The sequencing input was memory CD4+ T cells sorted from blood. Subset reported: CD45RA-negative fraction. The receptors here all came from a man aged 18 to 29 in good health.

In its sample, this clone was seen a few times. The rearrangement links TRBV5-4 to TRBJ2-3, with D perhaps TRBD2 (5 bases). Germline loops: CDR1 SGHNT, CDR2 YYREEE (reference sequence). Trimming took off 2 bases at V and 9 bases at J, with 16 bases between the two ends. The length of the CDR3 is 14 residues. The CDR3 DNA sequence: TGTGCCAGCAGCTTAGGGCTAGCTGAGAACACGCAGTATTTT. This sequence encodes CASSLGLAENTQYF.

A note on this clone: Other nucleotide sequences from this sample produce the same CDR3. This sequence joins TRBV5-1 and TRBJ1-1; D is possibly TRBD1 (6 bases). The length of the CDR3 is 16 residues. With 0 bases removed from V and 0 bases from J, the gap between germline ends came to 12 bases. Germline V gene sequence: CDR1 SGHRS, CDR2 YFSETQ. The DNA for the CDR3 is TGCGCCAGCAGCTTGGCCCAGGGGAGCATGAACACTGAAGCTTTCTTT. Its protein product is CASSLAQGSMNTEAFF.

V usage is TRBV29-1 and J usage is TRBJ2-7; D assignment may be TRBD1 or TRBD2 (5 bases each). The CDR3 runs to 12 residues. Trimming shortened V by 7 bases and J by 6 bases, and 16 bases separated the two germline ends. CDR1 is SQVTM, CDR2 ANQGSEA, per germline. CDR3 loop: CSAGPGGGEQYF. DNA for the CDR3: TGCAGCGCGGGACCAGGAGGTGGCGAGCAGTACTTC.

There are a few counts of this clone. The J gene is TRBJ2-5, the V gene TRBV7-2; D ambiguous. CDR3 length: 10 amino acids. V was cut by 5 bases and J by 2 bases, with 0 bases left in between. CDR1 and CDR2 (germline): SGHTA, FQGNSA. CDR3 DNA: TGTGCCAGCAGCCAAGAGACCCAGTACTTC. Its translation: CASSQETQYF.

This chain connects TRBV7-2 to TRBJ2-1, with D unresolved. The CDR3 extends over 15 amino acids. Germline V gives CDR1 SGHTA, CDR2 FQGNSA. Trimming left V 5 bases short and J 0 bases short, with 11 bases between. The CDR3 sequence is CASSPDRGSYNEQFF. CDR3 DNA sequence: TGTGCCAGCAGCCCCGACCGAGGCTCCTACAATGAGCAGTTCTTC.

In its sample, this clone was seen a few times. This chain links TRBV2 with TRBJ2-7; D ambiguous. The ends were cut back, 1 base at V and 3 bases at J, with 13 bases in the middle. Germline CDR1 reads SNHLY; CDR2 reads FYNNEI. The CDR3 contains 15 residues. CDR3: CASSEGLPRDYEQYF. CDR3 in DNA: TGTGCCAGCAGTGAAGGACTCCCAAGGGACTACGAGCAGTACTTC.

CDR3 coding DNA: TGCGCCAGCACCTGGGGAGGGAGCTCCTACGAGCAGTACTTC. This encodes CASTWGGSSYEQYF. The gene calls are TRBV5-1 and TRBJ2-7, with 7 bases identical to TRBD2. V trimming: 6 bases; J trimming: 0 bases; junction bases outside the gene matches: 6. The CDR3 runs 14 residues. CDR1 SGHRS and CDR2 YFSETQ come from the germline V gene.

The genes are TRBV6-5 and TRBJ2-7; a possible D gene is TRBD1 (5 bases). V was trimmed by 2 bases and J by 1 base, leaving 15 bases between them. This CDR3 contains 16 residues. CDR1 is MNHEY, CDR2 SVGAGI, per germline. Here the CDR3 reads CASSYTSREMSYEQYF. The CDR3, as DNA: TGTGCCAGCAGTTACACCTCCAGGGAAATGTCCTACGAGCAGTACTTC.

This clone was counted a single time. The chain has TRBV6-5 and TRBJ1-2, with 7 bases lining up with TRBD1. The CDR3 is 15 amino acids. With V trimmed by 5 bases and J by 8 bases, 14 bases remained unmatched. Germline CDR1 MNHEY, CDR2 SVGAGI. The CDR3 loop is CASSPPNDRAGGYTF. CDR3 nucleotides: TGTGCCAGCAGTCCACCCAATGACAGGGCGGGGGGCTACACCTTC.

The V and J genes are TRBV29-1 and TRBJ2-5, with D hard to call. Germline CDR1 and CDR2: SQVTM and ANQGSEA. V lost 0 bases, J lost 0 bases, and 14 bases lay in between. CDR3 length: 16 residues. The CDR3 region is CSVEDTNILYQETQYF. CDR3 in DNA: TGCAGCGTTGAAGATACGAACATCCTCTACCAAGAGACCCAGTACTTC.

The chain employs TRBV18 and TRBJ2-1; D unclear. The CDR3 sequence is 13 residues long. Germline assignment: CDR1 KGHSH and CDR2 LQKENI. Trimming removed 6 bases from V and 3 bases from J, with 9 bases in between. The CDR3 DNA follows: TGTGCCAGCTCTCAGCAAGGCTACAATGAGCAGTTCTTC. This gives the protein CASSQQGYNEQFF.

CDR3 sequence (DNA): TGTGCCAGCAGATACATCGGGCCCGGAGAGACCCAGTACTTC. Residues: CASRYIGPGETQYF. V gene TRBV6-5 combines with J gene TRBJ2-5, with D uncertain. Germline CDR1 MNHEY, CDR2 SVGAGI. V was clipped by 6 bases and J by 4 bases, with 15 bases between them. This CDR3 contains 14 residues.

The chain employs TRBV5-1 and TRBJ2-2, with 8 bases matching TRBD2. The germline V gene encodes CDR1 SGHRS and CDR2 YFSETQ. The CDR3 is 17 amino acids. V trimming: 4 bases; J trimming: 7 bases; junction bases outside the gene matches: 15. The CDR3: CASSPPTSGLKGGELFF. The CDR3 DNA sequence: TGCGCCAGCAGCCCGCCTACTAGCGGACTGAAGGGCGGGGAGCTGTTTTTT.

The CDR3 DNA reads as TGTGCCAGCAGTACCGGGACGCGAGGCACAGATACGCAGTATTTT. As protein: CASSTGTRGTDTQYF. This rearrangement joins TRBV2 to TRBJ2-3, with D perhaps TRBD1 or TRBD2 (5 bases each). Germline lookup yields CDR1 SNHLY and CDR2 FYNNEI. The V gene lost 5 bases and the J gene lost 1 base, with 13 bases spanning the gap. The CDR3 totals 15 residues.

This chain uses TRBV7-6 with TRBJ2-3, with 12 bases matching TRBD2. The CDR3 runs to 16 residues. Per germline, CDR1 SGHVS and CDR2 FNYEAQ. V lost 4 bases and J lost 2; bases outside the gene matches: 4. CDR3 sequence (DNA): TGTGCCAGCAGCTCGACTAGCGGGAGTTCCACAGATACGCAGTATTTT. Translation: CASSSTSGSSTDTQYF.

This sequence joins TRBV7-2 and TRBJ2-3; TRBD2 matches at 8 bases. CDR1 is SGHTA, CDR2 FQGNSA, per germline. J gave up 3 bases and V 5 bases, and 7 bases lay outside the gene matches. The CDR3 has 15 residues. The CDR3 region has the DNA TGTGCCAGCAGCCTAACAGCGGGAGTTACAGATACGCAGTATTTT. Its translation: CASSLTAGVTDTQYF.

V usage is TRBV4-1 and J usage is TRBJ1-2; maybe TRBD1 (6 bases). Trimming removed 0 bases at V and 5 bases at J, with 16 bases between. Germline CDR1 and CDR2: MGHRA and YSYEKL. This CDR3 comprises 16 residues. The CDR3 coding sequence is TGCGCCAGCAGCCAAGAAGGGGGGTCGACTTTATATGGCTACACCTTC. It encodes CASSQEGGSTLYGYTF.

This chain joins TRBV10-2 and TRBJ2-1; maybe TRBD1 (5 bases). Looked up from germline, CDR1 is WSHSY and CDR2 is SAAADI. This CDR3 region has 13 residues. V lost 4 bases to trimming and J lost 4 bases, with 8 bases between them. CDR3 in DNA: TGCGCCAGCAGTGTTCAGGGTTACAATGAGCAGTTCTTC. Protein product: CASSVQGYNEQFF.

This clone was seen many times. V gene TRBV6-1 combines with J gene TRBJ1-2, with TRBD1 matching 9 bases. This CDR3 region has 14 residues. Germline V gene data show CDR1 as MNHNS and CDR2 as SASEGT. V shed 3 bases, J shed 10 bases, and the junction held 9 bases outside the gene matches. CDR3 loop: CASSEFTGGVDYTF. CDR3 DNA sequence: TGTGCCAGCAGTGAGTTTACAGGGGGCGTTGACTACACCTTC.

The V gene is TRBV10-3, the J gene TRBJ2-7, with TRBD2 identical over 10 bases. With V trimmed by 3 bases and J by 2 bases, 10 bases remained unmatched. Germline-derived CDR1 and CDR2 are ENHRY and SYGVKD. The CDR3 sequence is 17 residues long. For the CDR3, the DNA is TGTGCCATCAGTGATCAAAAGGGGCTAGCGGGAGCCTACGAGCAGTACTTC. Encoded protein: CAISDQKGLAGAYEQYF.

This clone was detected only once. The rearrangement joins TRBV9 to TRBJ2-2; possible D gene TRBD1, 5 bases. The CDR3 runs 17 residues. Germline CDR1 reads SGDLS; CDR2 reads YYNGEE. V lost 0 bases and J 3 bases, leaving 15 bases between the germline ends. Here the CDR3 DNA reads TGTGCCAGCAGCGTAGGGGCAGGGTTAAGCGACACCGGGGAGCTGTTTTTT. This translates into CASSVGAGLSDTGELFF.

The J gene is TRBJ1-1, the V gene TRBV9; 7 positions match TRBD1. J gave up 2 bases and V 1 base, and 5 bases lay outside the gene matches. The CDR3 runs to 15 residues. Looked up from germline, CDR1 is SGDLS and CDR2 is YYNGEE. The CDR3 reads CASSVTTGVNTEAFF. DNA for the CDR3: TGTGCCAGCAGCGTAACTACAGGGGTCAACACTGAAGCTTTCTTT.

The chain couples TRBV2 to TRBJ2-7; perhaps TRBD1 as D (5 bases). V gave up 8 bases and J gave up 3 bases, with 8 bases separating them. There are 11 residues in the CDR3. Germline V gene data show CDR1 as SNHLY and CDR2 as FYNNEI. CDR3 in DNA: TGTGCCAGCGAAACAGGCTACGAGCAGTACTTC. Translated, it gives CASETGYEQYF.

This clone was recorded only once. This chain links TRBV7-2 with TRBJ1-1, with 8 bases lining up with TRBD1. Germline CDR1 is SGHTA and CDR2 is FQGNSA. V shed 5 bases and J 4 bases; nucleotides not matched to a gene: 9. The CDR3 contains 15 residues. The CDR3 reads CASSPRGRGSTEAFF. The CDR3, as DNA: TGTGCCAGCAGCCCCAGGGGGCGCGGGTCCACTGAAGCTTTCTTT.